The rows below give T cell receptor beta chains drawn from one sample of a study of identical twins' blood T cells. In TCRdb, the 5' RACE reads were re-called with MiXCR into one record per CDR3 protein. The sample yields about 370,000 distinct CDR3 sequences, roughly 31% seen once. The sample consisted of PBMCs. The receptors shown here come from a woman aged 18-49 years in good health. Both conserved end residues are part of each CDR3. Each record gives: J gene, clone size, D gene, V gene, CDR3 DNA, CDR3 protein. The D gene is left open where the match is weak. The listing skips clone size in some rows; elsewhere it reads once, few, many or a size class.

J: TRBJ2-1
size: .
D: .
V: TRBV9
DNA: TGTGCCAGCAGCGGACCCGGGGGTGAGCAGTTCTTC
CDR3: CASSGPGGEQFF

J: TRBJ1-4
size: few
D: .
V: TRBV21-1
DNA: TGTGCCAGCAGGAACGACGGGGGAGCGGCAACTAATGAAAAACTGTTTTTT
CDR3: CASRNDGGAATNEKLFF

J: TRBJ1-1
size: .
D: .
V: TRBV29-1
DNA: TGCAGCGCCGATAGGGGGACTGAAGCTTTCTTT
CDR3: CSADRGTEAFF

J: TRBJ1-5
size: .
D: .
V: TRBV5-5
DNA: TGTGCCAGCAGCCGGGGGGGGAACAATCAGCCCCAGCATTTT
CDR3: CASSRGGNNQPQHF

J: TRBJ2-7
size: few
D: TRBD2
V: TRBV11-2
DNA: TGTGCCAGCACCCGACGTCTAGCGGGAGGGTCCTACGAGCAGTACTTC
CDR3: CASTRRLAGGSYEQYF

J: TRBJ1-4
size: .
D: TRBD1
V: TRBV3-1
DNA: TGTGCCAGCAGCCAGACCCGCTTCCTCGGGACAGATTATGAAAAACTGTTTTTT
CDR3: CASSQTRFLGTDYEKLFF

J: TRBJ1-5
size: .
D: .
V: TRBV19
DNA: TGTGCCAGTAGGCTCGTTAATCAGCCCCAGCATTTT
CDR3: CASRLVNQPQHF

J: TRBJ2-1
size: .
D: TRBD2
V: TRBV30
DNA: TGTGCCTGGGGGACTAGCGGCCATTCCCGCTCCTACAATGAGCAGTTCTTC
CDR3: CAWGTSGHSRSYNEQFF

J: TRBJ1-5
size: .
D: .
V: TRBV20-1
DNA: TGCAGTGCTAGAGACGGGAGGAGCAATCAGCCCCAGCATTTT
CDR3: CSARDGRSNQPQHF

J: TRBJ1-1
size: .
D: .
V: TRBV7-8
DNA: TGTGCCAGCAGCTTTTCGGGGAGTGGGACTGAAGCTTTCTTT
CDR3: CASSFSGSGTEAFF

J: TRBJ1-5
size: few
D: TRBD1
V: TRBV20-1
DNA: TGCAGTGCTGGCCCTCAGGGGGCGTCTCAGCCCCAGCATTTT
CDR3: CSAGPQGASQPQHF

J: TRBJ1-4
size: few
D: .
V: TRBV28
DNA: TGTGCCAGCAGTTTATTTATGGACACCTCTGGAAAACTGTTTTTT
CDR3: CASSLFMDTSGKLFF

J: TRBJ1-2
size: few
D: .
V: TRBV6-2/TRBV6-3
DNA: TGTGCCAGCACCATCCTTGGGCTCTATGGCTACACCTTC
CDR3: CASTILGLYGYTF

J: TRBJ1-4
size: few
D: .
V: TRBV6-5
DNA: TGTGCCAGCGGGAGTGGACGGTTGACTAATGAAAAACTGTTTTTT
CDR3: CASGSGRLTNEKLFF

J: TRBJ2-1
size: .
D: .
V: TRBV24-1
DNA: TGTGCCACCAGTGATGGCGCCTGGCGGGGTTCCTACAATGAGCAGTTCTTC
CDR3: CATSDGAWRGSYNEQFF

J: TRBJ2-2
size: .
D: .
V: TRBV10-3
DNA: TGTGCCATCAGTGATACGGCCGGGACCGGGGAGCTGTTTTTT
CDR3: CAISDTAGTGELFF

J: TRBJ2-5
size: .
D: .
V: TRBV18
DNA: TGTGCCAGCTCACCGTTTGAGATCCAAGGTTCAGAGACCCAGTACTTC
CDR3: CASSPFEIQGSETQYF

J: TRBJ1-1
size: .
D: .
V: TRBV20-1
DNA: TGCAGTGCTAGTAGGGGTGGCACTGAAGCTTTCTTT
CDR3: CSASRGGTEAFF

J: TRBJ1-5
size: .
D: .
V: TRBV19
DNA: TGTGCCGGTAGCCTGGACGGTAGCAATCAGCCCCAGCATTTT
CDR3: CAGSLDGSNQPQHF

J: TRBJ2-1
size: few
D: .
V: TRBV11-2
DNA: TGTGCCAGCAGCTTAGCTACACGCCTCAATGAGCAGTTCTTC
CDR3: CASSLATRLNEQFF

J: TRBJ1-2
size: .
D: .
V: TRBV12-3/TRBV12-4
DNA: TGTGCCAGCAGTTTGGCCGGGATCAACTATGTCTACACCTTC
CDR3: CASSLAGINYVYTF

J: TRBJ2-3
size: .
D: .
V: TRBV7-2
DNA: TGTGCCAGCAGTCCCGGGGGTCCAGATACGCATTATTTT
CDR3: CASSPGGPDTHYF

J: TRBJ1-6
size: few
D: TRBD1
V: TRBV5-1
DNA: TGCGCCAGCAGCTTGAAGGGACAGAGGGGTAATTCACCCCTCCACTTT
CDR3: CASSLKGQRGNSPLHF

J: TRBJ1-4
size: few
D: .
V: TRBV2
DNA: TGTGCCATCCAGGCGGCAGGGGCCGGTGAGGAAAAACTGTTTTTT
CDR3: CAIQAAGAGEEKLFF

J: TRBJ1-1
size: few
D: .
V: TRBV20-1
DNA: TGCAGTGCTGAACAGAAAATTTCCCTCTTTTTT
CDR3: CSAEQKISLFF

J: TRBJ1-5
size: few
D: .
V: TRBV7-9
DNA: TGTGCCAGCAGCTTAGGACCCAATAATCAGCCCCAGCATTTT
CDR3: CASSLGPNNQPQHF

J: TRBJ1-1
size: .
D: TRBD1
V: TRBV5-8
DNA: TGTGCCAGCAGCCCCCGTGGACAGGGGTCCTCGAACACTGAAGCTTTCTTT
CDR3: CASSPRGQGSSNTEAFF

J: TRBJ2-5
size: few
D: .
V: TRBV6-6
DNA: TGTGCCAGCAGTCCGGGGGGCCTAGAGACCCAGTACTTC
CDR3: CASSPGGLETQYF

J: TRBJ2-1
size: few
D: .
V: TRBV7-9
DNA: TGTGCCAGCAGCTCCGGTTGGGGTGAGCAGTTCTTC
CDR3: CASSSGWGEQFF

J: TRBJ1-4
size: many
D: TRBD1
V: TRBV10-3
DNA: TGTGCCATCAGTGAGACAGCCAGGGGGCAGACTAATGAAAAACTGTTTTTT
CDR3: CAISETARGQTNEKLFF

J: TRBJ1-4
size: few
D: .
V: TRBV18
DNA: TGTGCCAGCTCACTTACGATACCCCGAGGGGGGGAGAATGAAAAACTGTTTTTT
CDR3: CASSLTIPRGGENEKLFF

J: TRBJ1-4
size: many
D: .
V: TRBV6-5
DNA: TGTGCCAGCAGTTATGGAGGGAACGTTGAAAAACTGTTTTTT
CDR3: CASSYGGNVEKLFF

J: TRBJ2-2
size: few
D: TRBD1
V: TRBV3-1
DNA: TGTGCCAGCAGCCAAGGGAGGACAGGGAACACCGGGGAGCTGTTTTTT
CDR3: CASSQGRTGNTGELFF

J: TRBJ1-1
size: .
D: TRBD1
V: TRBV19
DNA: TGTGCCAGTAGGGACAGGTCCGCGAACACTGAAGCTTTCTTT
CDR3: CASRDRSANTEAFF

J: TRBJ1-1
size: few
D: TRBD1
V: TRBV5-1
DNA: TGCGCCAGCGCGATCAGGACAGGGGGCGAAAGCACTGAAGCTTTCTTT
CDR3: CASAIRTGGESTEAFF

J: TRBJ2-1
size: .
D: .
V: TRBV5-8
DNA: TGTGCCACACACGGAGATAATAGCAATGAGCAGTTCTTC
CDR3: CATHGDNSNEQFF

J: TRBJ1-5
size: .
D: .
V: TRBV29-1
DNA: TGCAGCGTTGGAAACGGGCTAGCGCAGCCCCAGCATTTT
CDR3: CSVGNGLAQPQHF

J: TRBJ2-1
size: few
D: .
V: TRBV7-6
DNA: TGTGCCATCAGTCGTAACTACTATGAGCAGTTCTTC
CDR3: CAISRNYYEQFF

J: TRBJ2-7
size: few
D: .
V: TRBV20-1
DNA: TGCAGTGCTAGAGGACAGAACGAGCAGTACTTC
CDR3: CSARGQNEQYF

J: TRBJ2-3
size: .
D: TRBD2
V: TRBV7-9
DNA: TGTGCCAGCAGCATCATAGCGGGAGCTGCAGATACGCAGTATTTT
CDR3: CASSIIAGAADTQYF

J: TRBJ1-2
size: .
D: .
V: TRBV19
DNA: TGTGCCAGTAGTATTGGCAGGATCCCCTATGGCTACGCCTTC
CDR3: CASSIGRIPYGYAF

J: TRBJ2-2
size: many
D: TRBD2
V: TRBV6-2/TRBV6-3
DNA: TGTGCCAGCAGTTGGATAGCGGGCGGGGAGCTGTTTTTT
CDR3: CASSWIAGGELFF

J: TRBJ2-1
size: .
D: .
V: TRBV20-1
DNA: TGCAGTGCCTCCGGGCCCCCTGGGGATGAGCAGTTCTTC
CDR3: CSASGPPGDEQFF

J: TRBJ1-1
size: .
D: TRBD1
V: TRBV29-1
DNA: TGCAGCGTTGTATGGGACAGGGGGCTTGGTGAAGCTTTCTTT
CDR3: CSVVWDRGLGEAFF

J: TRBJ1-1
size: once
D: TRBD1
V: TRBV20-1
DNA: TGCAGTGCTAGACTGGGGGACAGGGTCACTGAAGCTTTCTTT
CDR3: CSARLGDRVTEAFF

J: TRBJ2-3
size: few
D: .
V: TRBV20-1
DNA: TGCAGTGCTAGTTGGGCTAGTACAGATACGCAGTATTTT
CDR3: CSASWASTDTQYF

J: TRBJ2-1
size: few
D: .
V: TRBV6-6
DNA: TGTGCCAGCAGCGTCATAGGGCGGTATGAGCAGTTCTTC
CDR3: CASSVIGRYEQFF

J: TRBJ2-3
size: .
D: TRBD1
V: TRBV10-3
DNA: TGTGCCATCAGATACACAGGGGCAGATACGCAGTATTTT
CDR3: CAIRYTGADTQYF

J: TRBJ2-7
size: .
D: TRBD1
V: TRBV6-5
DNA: TGTGCCAGCAGTCTGACAGGGGCCGGCTCCTACGAGCAGTACTTC
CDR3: CASSLTGAGSYEQYF

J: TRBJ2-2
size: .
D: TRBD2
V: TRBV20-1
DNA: TGCAGTGCTAATCGAGCGGGAGTTACCGGGGAGCTGTTTTTT
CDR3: CSANRAGVTGELFF

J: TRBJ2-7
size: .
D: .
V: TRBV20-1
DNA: TGCAGTGCTAACCGAGGGGCGGGAAACTACGAGCAGTACTTC
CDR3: CSANRGAGNYEQYF

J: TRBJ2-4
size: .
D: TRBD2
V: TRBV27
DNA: TGTGCCAGCAGGCCTAGCGGGGGGGCCGAGGCCAAAAACATTCAGTACTTC
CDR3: CASRPSGGAEAKNIQYF

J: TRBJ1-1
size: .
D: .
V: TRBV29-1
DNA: TGCAGCGCCAGAGGGCAGGCTGAAGCTTTCTTT
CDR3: CSARGQAEAFF

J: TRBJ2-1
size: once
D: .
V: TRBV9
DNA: TGTGCCAGCAGCTTCGGCTTGGGAGAGACTGAGCAGTTCTTC
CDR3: CASSFGLGETEQFF